A single TCR beta chain is shown here with its context. No antigen is known for it. No much larger clone exists at a distance of one base, and base qualities are not known. This sample is drawn from a study of OX40 agonist ivuxolimab in advanced cancers. Regarding the research as a whole: Ivuxolimab, which targeted the costimulatory receptor OX40 (CD134), was an agonistic, fully human IgG2 monoclonal antibody. Peripheral TCRbeta sequencing aimed to test whether ivuxolimab altered TCR sequence diversity and caused clonal T-cell expansion. A male proportion of 75% to 85% and a mean age of about 60 years, ranging from roughly 23 to 80, were recorded for the dose-escalation cohort. Patients were allowed to have had prior anti-PD-1, anti-PD-L1 or anti-CTLA-4 therapy, and around two fifths of the dose-escalation patients had been treated with checkpoint inhibitors. Intravenous ivuxolimab was administered to patients every 2 weeks at six dose levels: 0.01, 0.1, 0.3, 1.5, 3 and 10 mg/kg. Partial responses occurred in three dose-escalation patients: two with cutaneous melanoma and one with hepatocellular carcinoma. The monotherapy dose-escalation portion (N = 52 patients) of the phase I ivuxolimab trial is reported in the paper. Of the roughly 51 patients in dose escalation, 19 had hepatocellular carcinoma, some 15 had melanoma, 9 had renal cell carcinoma and 9 had head and neck cancer. Study-wide findings and limitations: Antigen specificity was not determined for the clonally expanded peripheral T cells. Partial responders in the 0.1-3.0 mg/kg groups had among the lowest normalized peripheral clonal expansion, especially among CD8+ T cells. At doses of 0.1 to 3.0 mg/kg, clonal expansion of both CD4+ and CD8+ T cells in blood was seen between baseline and week 6. Low levels of normalized T-cell clonal expansion were also seen in some patients who did not respond. After ivuxolimab, CD8+ T cells had more expanded clones than CD4+ T cells on average.

Genomic DNA was extracted from sorted cells for sequencing of the TCRbeta CDR3 region. TCRbeta CDR3 regions were sequenced using the immunoSEQ Assay. In TCRdb, the immuneACCESS table is reduced to in-frame sequences with V and J assigned. These tables do not hold every clone; where another copy was compared, an unresolved V gene accounts for under half, and the others remain unexplained. Within this sample are about 2,100 clones, with about 80% of them counted one time only. The top ten constitute over 35% of the sample. The trial excluded patients who had a history of autoimmune disease or were on systemic immunosuppression. Peripheral blood for TCR sequencing was drawn from every dose cohort at baseline, at cycle 4 day 1 and at cycle 7 day 1. The samples were taken from a phase I, first-in-human, multicenter, open-label dose-escalation trial of ivuxolimab. Adults with locally advanced or metastatic melanoma, renal cell, hepatocellular, or head and neck squamous cell carcinoma were enrolled in the trial. Before TCR sequencing, CD4+ and CD8+ T cells were separately sorted from peripheral blood.

Relative to germline, V is missing 4 bases and J is missing 7 bases, with 11 bases of the junction outside any gene match. The CDR3 holds 17 amino acids from the cysteine to the phenylalanine. Solely the CDR3 DNA is kept, with 51 bases framed from the first base. Reading the germline V gene gives CDR1 SGHTA and CDR2 FQGNSA. The sample in question was CD4+ or CD8+ T cells sorted from blood, obtained in a trial of the OX40 agonist ivuxolimab. The clonotype originates from an adult with an advanced solid tumor such as melanoma, head and neck, liver or kidney cancer. Recombination joined TRBV7-2 with TRBJ2-1, and TRBD2 aligns with 12 junction nucleotides. The CDR3 protein is CASSSKLTSGSLNEQFF. At the DNA level, the sequence is TGTGCCAGCAGCTCCAAGTTGACTAGCGGGAGTTTGAATGAGCAGTTCTTC.